This is a list of T cell receptor beta chains from one sample in a study of blood T cell repertoires in COVID-19. TCRdb's table, derived via immunoSEQ multiplex PCR, lists solely in-frame clones and lacks some. The table lists about 180,000 clones, more than 75% of them singletons. Sequenced: PBMCs or T cells enriched from blood (not recorded which). The receptors derive from a woman in her forties or fifties who had recovered from COVID-19. The CDR3 runs from the conserved cysteine through the conserved F or W. The order of the fields is clone size, V gene, D gene, J gene, CDR3 DNA, CDR3 protein. The D gene is left open where the match is weak. The size field is filled for only some rows; it gives once, few, many or a size class.

clone size: .
V gene: TRBV7-3
D gene: .
J gene: TRBJ2-5
CDR3 DNA: TGTGCCAGCAGTTCCAGCTCGGGGGAGACCCAGTACTTC
CDR3 protein: CASSSSSGETQYF

clone size: .
V gene: TRBV5-1
D gene: TRBD1
J gene: TRBJ2-1
CDR3 DNA: TGCGCCAGCCTTGCCGGGACAGCTAACAATGAGCAGTTCTTC
CDR3 protein: CASLAGTANNEQFF

clone size: .
V gene: TRBV13
D gene: TRBD2
J gene: TRBJ2-5
CDR3 DNA: TGTGCCAGCAGCTGGGGGAGGGCAGAGACCCAGTACTTC
CDR3 protein: CASSWGRAETQYF

clone size: .
V gene: TRBV27
D gene: .
J gene: TRBJ2-5
CDR3 DNA: TGTGCCAGCAGCTTGGGACAGGGGATGACTAGCGGGCATAAAGAGACCCAGTACTTC
CDR3 protein: CASSLGQGMTSGHKETQYF

clone size: .
V gene: TRBV20-1
D gene: .
J gene: TRBJ1-4
CDR3 DNA: TGCAGTGCTAGTTATCGGGGGACCGCGCCTAATGAAAAACTGTTTTTT
CDR3 protein: CSASYRGTAPNEKLFF

clone size: .
V gene: TRBV4-2
D gene: .
J gene: TRBJ2-1
CDR3 DNA: TGTGCCAGCAGCCAAGAACAGGGAACCTACAATGAGCAGTTCTTC
CDR3 protein: CASSQEQGTYNEQFF

clone size: few
V gene: TRBV5-1
D gene: TRBD2
J gene: TRBJ2-7
CDR3 DNA: TGCGCCAGCAGCTTGGGACTAGCGGGAGACGAGCAGTACTTC
CDR3 protein: CASSLGLAGDEQYF

clone size: .
V gene: TRBV5-6
D gene: TRBD1
J gene: TRBJ1-3
CDR3 DNA: TGTGCCAGCAGCTTGAGGGCTCCAGGGGGCAGAAACACCATATATTTT
CDR3 protein: CASSLRAPGGRNTIYF

clone size: .
V gene: TRBV7-2
D gene: .
J gene: TRBJ1-4
CDR3 DNA: TGTGCCAGCAGCTTTAGTACAGGGCATGGTGAAAAACTGTTTTTT
CDR3 protein: CASSFSTGHGEKLFF

clone size: .
V gene: TRBV7-9
D gene: .
J gene: TRBJ1-1
CDR3 DNA: TGTGCCAGCAGCTTCGGGAACACTGAAGCTTTCTTT
CDR3 protein: CASSFGNTEAFF

clone size: .
V gene: TRBV3-1/TRBV3-2
D gene: TRBD1
J gene: TRBJ1-1
CDR3 DNA: TGTGCCAGCACACGCAGGGGGTCGCTGGAAGCTTTCTTT
CDR3 protein: CASTRRGSLEAFF

clone size: .
V gene: TRBV2
D gene: TRBD1
J gene: TRBJ1-5
CDR3 DNA: TGTGCCAGCAGTGGACAGGGAAATCAGCCCCAGCATTTT
CDR3 protein: CASSGQGNQPQHF

clone size: .
V gene: TRBV6-5
D gene: TRBD1
J gene: TRBJ2-7
CDR3 DNA: TGTGCCAGCAGGGACAGGGGAAGGCTGGCCTACGAGCAGTACTTC
CDR3 protein: CASRDRGRLAYEQYF

clone size: .
V gene: TRBV5-6
D gene: .
J gene: TRBJ2-5
CDR3 DNA: TGTGCCAGCAGCCATAGTGGGACCCAGTACTTC
CDR3 protein: CASSHSGTQYF

clone size: many
V gene: TRBV5-4
D gene: TRBD2
J gene: TRBJ2-7
CDR3 DNA: TGTGCCAGCAGCTTGGGGGGACTACTAAACTACGAGCAGTACTTC
CDR3 protein: CASSLGGLLNYEQYF

clone size: .
V gene: TRBV3-1/TRBV3-2
D gene: .
J gene: TRBJ2-7
CDR3 DNA: TGTGCCAGCAGCCACTACAGGGACGGCGACGAGCAGTACTTC
CDR3 protein: CASSHYRDGDEQYF

clone size: .
V gene: TRBV10-3
D gene: .
J gene: TRBJ1-1
CDR3 DNA: TGTGCCATCAGTAACCAGGGAGGAACTGAAGCTTTCTTT
CDR3 protein: CAISNQGGTEAFF

clone size: .
V gene: TRBV30
D gene: TRBD2
J gene: TRBJ2-1
CDR3 DNA: TGTGCCTGGAGTGGGGGCGGGGCAACCGGGACTAGCGGGAGGGCCTACAATGAGCAGTTCTTC
CDR3 protein: CAWSGGGATGTSGRAYNEQFF

clone size: .
V gene: TRBV5-1
D gene: TRBD1
J gene: TRBJ1-1
CDR3 DNA: TGCGCCAGCAGCCGGGGACAGGGGAACACTGAAGCTTTCTTT
CDR3 protein: CASSRGQGNTEAFF

clone size: .
V gene: TRBV2
D gene: .
J gene: TRBJ1-5
CDR3 DNA: TGTGCCAGCAGAGGACTAAGCAATCAGCCCCAGCATTTT
CDR3 protein: CASRGLSNQPQHF

clone size: few
V gene: TRBV6-6
D gene: .
J gene: TRBJ2-7
CDR3 DNA: TGTGCCAGCCGCCTGGGCCCAGTCTACGAGCAGTACTTC
CDR3 protein: CASRLGPVYEQYF

clone size: few
V gene: TRBV12-3/TRBV12-4
D gene: .
J gene: TRBJ1-5
CDR3 DNA: TGTGCCAGCAGTTCTGTAGGGGATCAGCCCCAGCATTTT
CDR3 protein: CASSSVGDQPQHF

clone size: .
V gene: TRBV2
D gene: TRBD2
J gene: TRBJ2-1
CDR3 DNA: TGTGCCAGCAGGGCCGGGACTAGCGGAAACAATGAGCAGTTCTTC
CDR3 protein: CASRAGTSGNNEQFF

clone size: .
V gene: TRBV18
D gene: TRBD2
J gene: TRBJ2-1
CDR3 DNA: TGTGCCAGCTCACCAGCTGCGGGAGGGAACAACAATGAGCAGTTCTTC
CDR3 protein: CASSPAAGGNNNEQFF

clone size: .
V gene: TRBV3-1/TRBV3-2
D gene: TRBD2
J gene: TRBJ2-7
CDR3 DNA: TGTGCCAGCAGCCAATCTACTAGCGGGAGCGTTAGCTACGAGCAGTACTTC
CDR3 protein: CASSQSTSGSVSYEQYF